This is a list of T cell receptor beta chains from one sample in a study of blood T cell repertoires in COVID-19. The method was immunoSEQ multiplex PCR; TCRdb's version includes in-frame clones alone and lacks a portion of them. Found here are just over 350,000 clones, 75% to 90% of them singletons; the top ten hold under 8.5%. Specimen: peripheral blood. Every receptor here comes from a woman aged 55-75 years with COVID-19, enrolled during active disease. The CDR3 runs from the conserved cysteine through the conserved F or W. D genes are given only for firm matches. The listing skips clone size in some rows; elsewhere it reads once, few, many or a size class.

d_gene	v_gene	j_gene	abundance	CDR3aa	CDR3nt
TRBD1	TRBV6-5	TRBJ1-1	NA	CASSGQAMNTEAFF	TGTGCCAGCTCCGGACAGGCTATGAACACTGAAGCTTTCTTT
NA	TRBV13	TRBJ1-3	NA	CASSSRQTQLLGNTIYF	TGTGCCAGCAGCTCGAGACAGACTCAACTGTTAGGAAACACCATATATTTT
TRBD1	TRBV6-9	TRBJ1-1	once	CASSSGQENTEAFF	TGTGCCAGCAGTTCGGGACAGGAGAACACTGAAGCTTTCTTT
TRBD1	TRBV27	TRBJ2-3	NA	CASSPIGTVLASTDTQYF	TGTGCCAGCAGTCCCATAGGGACAGTGCTCGCTAGCACAGATACGCAGTATTTT
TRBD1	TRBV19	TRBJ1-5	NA	CASSTLRGRSNQPQHF	TGTGCCAGTAGTACTCTCAGGGGGCGAAGCAATCAGCCCCAGCATTTT
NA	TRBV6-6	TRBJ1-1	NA	CASSYEGDTEAFF	TGTGCCAGCAGTTACGAGGGGGACACTGAAGCTTTCTTT
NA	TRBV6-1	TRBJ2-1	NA	CASSEGRNEQFF	TGTGCCAGCAGTGAAGGGAGGAATGAGCAGTTCTTC
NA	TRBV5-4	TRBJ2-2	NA	CASSLRGGGRELFF	TGTGCCAGCAGCTTGAGAGGGGGGGGCCGGGAGCTGTTTTTT
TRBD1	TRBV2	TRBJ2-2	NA	CASRDIGTGALKFANTGELFF	TGTGCCAGCAGAGATATAGGGACAGGGGCCCTAAAGTTCGCGAACACCGGGGAGCTGTTTTTT
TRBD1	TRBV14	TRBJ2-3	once	CASSPIGTGIHTQYF	TGTGCCAGCAGCCCGATCGGGACAGGGATCCATACGCAGTATTTT
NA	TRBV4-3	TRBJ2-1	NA	CASSQVTGNNEQFF	TGCGCCAGCAGCCAAGTCACGGGGAACAATGAGCAGTTCTTC
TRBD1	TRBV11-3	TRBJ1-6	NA	CASSYGTGYNSPLHF	TGTGCCAGCAGCTACGGGACAGGGTACAATTCACCCCTCCACTTT
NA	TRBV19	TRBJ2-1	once	CASSTPLAGTPYNEQFF	TGTGCCAGTAGTACCCCCCTTGCGGGGACCCCTTACAATGAGCAGTTCTTC
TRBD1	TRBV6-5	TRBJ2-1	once	CASSYLQGADEQFF	TGTGCCAGCAGTTACTTACAGGGGGCGGATGAGCAGTTCTTC
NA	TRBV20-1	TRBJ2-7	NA	CSARIRNEQYF	TGCAGTGCCAGGATCAGAAACGAGCAGTACTTC
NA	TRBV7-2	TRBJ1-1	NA	CASSLGQGMNTEAFF	TGTGCCAGCAGCTTAGGGCAGGGGATGAACACTGAAGCTTTCTTT
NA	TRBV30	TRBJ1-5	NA	CAWSVAFGGRGSQPQHF	TGTGCCTGGAGTGTAGCATTTGGGGGCAGGGGAAGTCAGCCCCAGCATTTT
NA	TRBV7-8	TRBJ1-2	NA	CASSLDKANYGYTF	TGTGCCAGCAGCTTAGACAAAGCTAACTATGGCTACACCTTC
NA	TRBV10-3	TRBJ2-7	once	CAISGQVNPYEQYF	TGTGCCATCAGTGGACAGGTTAACCCCTACGAGCAGTACTTC
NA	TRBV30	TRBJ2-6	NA	CAWKNRVVSGANVLTF	TGTGCCTGGAAGAACAGGGTAGTATCTGGGGCCAACGTCCTGACTTTC
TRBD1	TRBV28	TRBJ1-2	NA	CASSSLGTGGPHSGYTF	TGTGCCAGCAGTTCACTTGGGACAGGGGGCCCCCACAGTGGCTACACCTTC
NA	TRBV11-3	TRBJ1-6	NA	CASSPGSRNSPLHF	TGTGCCAGCAGCCCCGGGTCAAGGAATTCACCCCTCCACTTT
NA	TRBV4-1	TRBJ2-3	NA	CASSQTRDFASDTQYF	TGCGCCAGCAGCCAAACCAGGGACTTTGCGAGTGATACGCAGTATTTT
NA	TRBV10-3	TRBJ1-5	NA	CAISEGGGQPQHF	TGTGCCATCAGTGAGGGAGGTGGCCAGCCCCAGCATTTT
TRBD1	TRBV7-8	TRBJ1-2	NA	CASSPRRTGHGYTF	TGTGCCAGCAGCCCCCGCCGGACAGGGCATGGCTACACCTTC
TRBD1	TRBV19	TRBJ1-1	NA	CASNAGGPNTEAFF	TGTGCCAGTAATGCAGGGGGTCCGAACACTGAAGCTTTCTTT
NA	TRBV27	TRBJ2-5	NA	CASSLFGQGWGTQYF	TGTGCCAGCAGTTTATTTGGGCAGGGGTGGGGGACCCAGTACTTC
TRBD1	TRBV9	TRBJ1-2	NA	CASSVAPTVAYRGGGYTF	TGTGCCAGCAGCGTAGCCCCCACGGTAGCTTACAGGGGTGGTGGCTACACCTTC